This T cell receptor (beta chain) was sequenced during a study of patients and donors after allogeneic stem cell transplantation. One entry per CDR3 protein, called by TCRdb with MiXCR from the RT-PCR reads. The data contain about 400,000 distinct CDR3 sequences, approximately 16% of them seen just once; the ten biggest clones take up roughly 7%. V lost 2 bases, J lost 2 bases, and 10 bases lay in between. Germline V lookup: CDR1 DFQATT, CDR2 SNEGSKA (reference sequence). This CDR3 contains 13 residues. In this sample, this clonotype turned up a few times. Sample: blood, either unsorted or a sorted T cell fraction (not recorded which). The chain employs TRBV20-1 and TRBJ2-7; D remains unclear. This clonotype was sampled from a human donor who was either an allogeneic HSCT recipient or a stem cell or donor lymphocyte infusion donor (not recorded which). It is not recorded whose cells these are; they may come from a transplant donor. CDR3 coding DNA: TGCAGTGCTAGAAACGGAAACCCCTACGAGCAGTACTTC. Protein: CSARNGNPYEQYF.